The rows below give T cell receptor beta chains drawn from one sample of a study of T cells in Graves' hyperthyroidism and ophthalmopathy. TCRdb re-called the multiplex PCR reads through MiXCR, storing one row per CDR3 protein. Here the sample spans around 600,000 distinct CDR3 sequences, approximately 15% being singletons. Sequenced input: blood. These receptors were collected from a woman aged 35 to 49 with Graves' ophthalmopathy. CDR3s include the opening cysteine and the closing phenylalanine or tryptophan. Fields, in order: CDR3 DNA, CDR3 protein, clone size, J gene, V gene, D gene. A D gene is named only where the DNA matches it firmly. Size tells how often a clone was seen (once, few, many) or the class of an expanded clone, and some rows leave it out.

DNA: TGTGCCAGCAGTTTAGGCGGGTATGGCTACACCTTC
CDR3: CASSLGGYGYTF
size: many
J: TRBJ1-2
V: TRBV28
D: .

DNA: TGTGCCACCAGCAGCAGGGGCCTTAACACTGAAGCTTTCTTT
CDR3: CATSSRGLNTEAFF
size: many
J: TRBJ1-1
V: TRBV15
D: .

DNA: TGTGCCAGCAGTTACGTAGGGGCGCAGGGAGATACGCAGTATTTT
CDR3: CASSYVGAQGDTQYF
size: .
J: TRBJ2-3
V: TRBV7-3
D: .

DNA: TGTGCCAGCAGCCGCCTAAGCGGCACAGATACGCAGTATTTT
CDR3: CASSRLSGTDTQYF
size: few
J: TRBJ2-3
V: TRBV6-1
D: .

DNA: TGTGCCAGCAGCCTCTCCAGGGGGGGCCAAGAGACCCAGTACTTC
CDR3: CASSLSRGGQETQYF
size: few
J: TRBJ2-5
V: TRBV11-1
D: .

DNA: TGTGCCAGCAGTTTATTAAGCGGGAGGAACACCGGGGAGCTGTTTTTT
CDR3: CASSLLSGRNTGELFF
size: many
J: TRBJ2-2
V: TRBV28
D: TRBD2

DNA: TGTGCCAGCACCGTTGCCTCTGGGGCCAACGTCCTGACTTTC
CDR3: CASTVASGANVLTF
size: few
J: TRBJ2-6
V: TRBV11-2
D: .

DNA: TGTGCCAGCAGCTCCAACACCTACAATGAGCAGTTCTTC
CDR3: CASSSNTYNEQFF
size: many
J: TRBJ2-1
V: TRBV11-3
D: .

DNA: TGTGCCAGTAGTATCGCAGCGGCCGATACGCAGTATTTT
CDR3: CASSIAAADTQYF
size: .
J: TRBJ2-3
V: TRBV19
D: .

DNA: TGTGCCAGCAGTTTAACTTCCTCAGTTAATGAGCAGTACTTC
CDR3: CASSLTSSVNEQYF
size: .
J: TRBJ2-7
V: TRBV12-3/TRBV12-4
D: .

DNA: TGTGCCAGCAGCGTTCCCCTAGGACGGGGTCAAGAGACCCAGTACTTC
CDR3: CASSVPLGRGQETQYF
size: .
J: TRBJ2-5
V: TRBV11-2
D: .

DNA: TGCAGTGCAAAGGACAGGGTACATGGTGAGCAGTACTTC
CDR3: CSAKDRVHGEQYF
size: many
J: TRBJ2-7
V: TRBV20-1
D: TRBD1

DNA: TGTGCCAGCATGGCCGGAGAGGCAACTAATGAAAAACTGTTTTTT
CDR3: CASMAGEATNEKLFF
size: .
J: TRBJ1-4
V: TRBV6-2/TRBV6-3
D: .

DNA: TGTGCCAGCAGTCTCCCCCATCTGGATGGGGCCTATAGCAATCAGCCCCAGCATTTT
CDR3: CASSLPHLDGAYSNQPQHF
size: many
J: TRBJ1-5
V: TRBV28
D: .

DNA: TGTGCCAGCTCACCAGAGGGTAGGGATTCACCCCTCCACTTT
CDR3: CASSPEGRDSPLHF
size: many
J: TRBJ1-6
V: TRBV18
D: .

DNA: TGTGCCAGCAGTCCCAGCCCCGGGACAGGCTTTGGCGAGCAGTACTTC
CDR3: CASSPSPGTGFGEQYF
size: many
J: TRBJ2-7
V: TRBV28
D: TRBD1

DNA: TGTGCCAGCGTGGCGGGAGGGGGTCGGAATGAGCAGTTCTTC
CDR3: CASVAGGGRNEQFF
size: .
J: TRBJ2-1
V: TRBV6-1
D: TRBD2

DNA: TGCGCCAGCAGGACAGGGGGTGGATACAATGAGCAGTTCTTC
CDR3: CASRTGGGYNEQFF
size: .
J: TRBJ2-1
V: TRBV10-2
D: TRBD1

DNA: TGCAGTGCTAAAGGGACTAGCGGGGGCAGAACCTACAATGAGCAGTTCTTC
CDR3: CSAKGTSGGRTYNEQFF
size: .
J: TRBJ2-1
V: TRBV20-1
D: TRBD2

DNA: TGTGCCAGCAGTTACGTTCTGGGCGCCCGCCCGGAGCAGTACTTC
CDR3: CASSYVLGARPEQYF
size: many
J: TRBJ2-7
V: TRBV6-6
D: .

DNA: TGTGCCAGCAGCGCCACTAGCGGGAGTACCTCCTACGAGCAGTACTTC
CDR3: CASSATSGSTSYEQYF
size: .
J: TRBJ2-7
V: TRBV9
D: TRBD2

DNA: TGCGCCAGCAGCCAAGAAGGAATACCTGAACAGCCCCAGCATTTT
CDR3: CASSQEGIPEQPQHF
size: .
J: TRBJ1-5
V: TRBV4-1
D: .

DNA: TGTGCCAGCAGCTTAACCGGTCTAGATGAGCAGTTCTTC
CDR3: CASSLTGLDEQFF
size: many
J: TRBJ2-1
V: TRBV7-3
D: .

DNA: TGTGCTAGCAGCGCACTAGCGGGAGGACAAGAGACCCAGTACTTC
CDR3: CASSALAGGQETQYF
size: few
J: TRBJ2-5
V: TRBV7-7
D: TRBD2

DNA: TGTGCCAGCAGCCCCGCTAGCGGGAGGGGCTACGAGCAGTACTTC
CDR3: CASSPASGRGYEQYF
size: .
J: TRBJ2-7
V: TRBV12-3/TRBV12-4
D: TRBD2

DNA: TGCGCCAGCAGCCAAGGGGTGCAGCCCCAGCATTTT
CDR3: CASSQGVQPQHF
size: .
J: TRBJ1-5
V: TRBV4-1
D: .

DNA: TGTGCCAGCAGCTTAGGGGGACAGGGAGGCAATCAGCCCCAGCATTTT
CDR3: CASSLGGQGGNQPQHF
size: many
J: TRBJ1-5
V: TRBV11-2
D: TRBD1

DNA: TGTGTCAGCAGCCGGGGCGGTGGCAATCAGCCCCAGCATTTT
CDR3: CVSSRGGGNQPQHF
size: .
J: TRBJ1-5
V: TRBV3-1
D: .

DNA: TGTGCCAGCAGCCAAAGGGGGCGCACAGATACGCAGTATTTT
CDR3: CASSQRGRTDTQYF
size: many
J: TRBJ2-3
V: TRBV3-1
D: TRBD1

DNA: TGTGCCAGCAGTCCCTGGGGGGGCGAATCGGATCAGCCCCAGCATTTT
CDR3: CASSPWGGESDQPQHF
size: few
J: TRBJ1-5
V: TRBV27
D: .

DNA: TGTGCCAGCAGTCCCCGTGGGGCAGGGGGCCAAGATACGCAGTATTTT
CDR3: CASSPRGAGGQDTQYF
size: few
J: TRBJ2-3
V: TRBV28
D: TRBD1

DNA: TGCAGTGCTAGAGAGGGTGGGACTAGAGCGGTCGGAAAGACCCAGTACTTC
CDR3: CSAREGGTRAVGKTQYF
size: many
J: TRBJ2-5
V: TRBV20-1
D: TRBD2

DNA: TGTGCCTGGAGGACCTGGGACAGCCGAAGCTCTGGAAACACCATATATTTT
CDR3: CAWRTWDSRSSGNTIYF
size: .
J: TRBJ1-3
V: TRBV30
D: TRBD1

DNA: TGTGCCATCAGTGAGTCTCCAGGACTAGCGGGTCGCGAGCAGTACTTC
CDR3: CAISESPGLAGREQYF
size: .
J: TRBJ2-7
V: TRBV10-3
D: TRBD2

DNA: TGCAGTGCTACCCCAGCGGGGGCCCACACAGATACGCAGTATTTT
CDR3: CSATPAGAHTDTQYF
size: many
J: TRBJ2-3
V: TRBV20-1
D: TRBD2

DNA: TGTGCCAGCAGCCGGACTAGCGGGAACATCGGGGAGCTGTTTTTT
CDR3: CASSRTSGNIGELFF
size: .
J: TRBJ2-2
V: TRBV3-1
D: TRBD2

DNA: TGTGCCTGGAGTAGGCAGGGCCTTCAGTACTTC
CDR3: CAWSRQGLQYF
size: .
J: TRBJ2-4
V: TRBV30
D: .

DNA: TGTGCCAGTAGCCCCGGGGACCGAATACGCACAGATACGCAGTATTTT
CDR3: CASSPGDRIRTDTQYF
size: .
J: TRBJ2-3
V: TRBV19
D: .

DNA: TGTGCCAGCAGTTCCCGGGCCATGACAGCGCCAAATACTGAAGCTTTCTTT
CDR3: CASSSRAMTAPNTEAFF
size: many
J: TRBJ1-1
V: TRBV6-1
D: .

DNA: TGCAGTGCTGGGCAATCGAACACCGGGGAGCTGTTTTTT
CDR3: CSAGQSNTGELFF
size: few
J: TRBJ2-2
V: TRBV20-1
D: .

DNA: TGCAGTGCTAGAGACCTCCTGTCGGGGGGCCTTGACGGGGAGCTGTTTTTT
CDR3: CSARDLLSGGLDGELFF
size: .
J: TRBJ2-2
V: TRBV20-1
D: .

DNA: TGCAGTGCTCCGGACAGGGGAATCGGCACAGATACGCAGTATTTT
CDR3: CSAPDRGIGTDTQYF
size: many
J: TRBJ2-3
V: TRBV20-1
D: TRBD1

DNA: TGCAGTGCTAGAACTAGCACAGATACGCAGTATTTT
CDR3: CSARTSTDTQYF
size: many
J: TRBJ2-3
V: TRBV20-1
D: .

DNA: TGTGCCAGCAGTCTAGCTGGGCGGGGCGGGAACACTGAAGCTTTCTTT
CDR3: CASSLAGRGGNTEAFF
size: .
J: TRBJ1-1
V: TRBV12-3/TRBV12-4
D: .

DNA: TGTGCCAGCAGTGAAGAACAAAGGGTCAGTTCACCCCTCCACTTT
CDR3: CASSEEQRVSSPLHF
size: many
J: TRBJ1-6
V: TRBV2
D: .

DNA: TGCAGTGCTAGCCGGGACGGAATTTACAATGAGCAGTTCTTC
CDR3: CSASRDGIYNEQFF
size: few
J: TRBJ2-1
V: TRBV20-1
D: .

DNA: TGTGCCAGCAGCACTATTGTCGTCGGGGTTAGCTACGAGCAGTACTTC
CDR3: CASSTIVVGVSYEQYF
size: many
J: TRBJ2-7
V: TRBV7-9
D: .

DNA: TGTGCCAGCAGCGTAGCCGGACCGCCCCCATATGGCTACACCTTC
CDR3: CASSVAGPPPYGYTF
size: many
J: TRBJ1-2
V: TRBV5-6
D: .

DNA: TGTGCCAGCTCACCGGCCGCGGGAGCGAGGACCGGGGAGCTGTTTTTT
CDR3: CASSPAAGARTGELFF
size: .
J: TRBJ2-2
V: TRBV18
D: TRBD2

DNA: TGTGCCAGCAGCTTGGACAGGGGGCGCGAGGGACTGGAAGGTTACACCGGGGAGCTGTTTTTT
CDR3: CASSLDRGREGLEGYTGELFF
size: few
J: TRBJ2-2
V: TRBV5-8
D: TRBD1

DNA: TGTGCCAGCAGCCAAGTTGCGGACTCTGGAAACACCATATATTTT
CDR3: CASSQVADSGNTIYF
size: few
J: TRBJ1-3
V: TRBV3-1
D: .

DNA: TGTGTCATCATAGGGTCCGGACAAAAGTACTTC
CDR3: CVIIGSGQKYF
size: .
J: TRBJ2-5
V: TRBV10-3
D: .

DNA: TGTGCCAGCAGCCAAAGTGGGGGGAGTCAAGAGACCCAGTACTTC
CDR3: CASSQSGGSQETQYF
size: .
J: TRBJ2-5
V: TRBV4-2
D: .

DNA: TGCGCCAGCAGCTTGGTAACGGGTTCCGTGAACATTCAGTACTTC
CDR3: CASSLVTGSVNIQYF
size: many
J: TRBJ2-4
V: TRBV5-1
D: .

DNA: TGTGCCAGCAGGCTCCAGGGGTTCACTGAAGCTTTCTTT
CDR3: CASRLQGFTEAFF
size: many
J: TRBJ1-1
V: TRBV7-8
D: .